These 2 T cell receptor beta chains were sequenced from one sample in a study of vaccination effects on CD4 cells after COVID-19. Clones were read by immunoSEQ multiplex PCR, and TCRdb kept only the in-frame ones, dropping some. Of about 13,000 clones listed, around 67% are singletons. Antigen specificity for these receptors is unknown. The ViraFEST assay expanded antigen-specific CD4+ T cells with viral peptide pools before sequencing. Culturing for more than 9 days preceded CD4+ T cell isolation. Their SARS-CoV-2 infection, verified by PCR, occurred between March and December 2020. Everyone in the study got two shots of either the BNT162b2 or mRNA-1273 vaccine. The input for sequencing was CD4+ T cells from PBMCs cultured with HCoV-NL63 spike peptides, taken after COVID-19 vaccination. All receptors derive from a human donor who had a prior SARS-CoV-2 infection.

This clone was counted only a few times. The chain is built from TRBV18 and TRBJ2-7; 9 nucleotides agree with TRBD2. The germline gives CDR1 KGHSH, CDR2 LQKENI. V shed 3 bases and J 2 bases; nucleotides not matched to a gene: 2. This CDR3 is built from 14 residues. CDR3 in amino acids: CASSPTSGTYEQYF. DNA of the CDR3: TGTGCCAGCTCACCGACTAGCGGCACCTACGAGCAGTACTTC.

This clone was observed a few times. The chain has TRBV7-9 and TRBJ1-2; D is unresolved. CDR3 length equals 16 residues. CDR1 is SEHNR and CDR2 is FQNEAQ in the germline V gene (reference sequence). V lost 1 base, J lost 0 bases, and 12 bases lay in between. The CDR3, as DNA: TGTGCCAGCAGCTTAGGAGTCGGCGGAGCTAACTATGGCTACACCTTC. Protein product: CASSLGVGGANYGYTF.